This TCR beta chain is drawn from a study of blood T cell repertoires in COVID-19. Background on the study: Samples representing acute and convalescent COVID-19 were sourced from the United States, Italy and Spain. In each case, the material was cDNA or gDNA derived from T cells, B-cell-depleted T cells, or PBMCs.

In the original workflow: For nucleated cells, counts were estimated from reference gene primer amplification. TCRdb's table, derived via immunoSEQ multiplex PCR, lists solely in-frame clones and lacks some. The V and J calls and clone size are taken from that table; D and trimming were inferred from the DNA. The sample contains some 190,000 clones, approximately 90% of which appear only once. Germline CDR1 reads MNHEY; CDR2 reads SVGEGT. The CDR3 covers 15 residues. Trimming took off 0 bases at V and 5 bases at J, with 13 bases between the two ends. This chain connects TRBV6-2 or TRBV6-3 to TRBJ1-1; TRBD1 is a possible D gene (5 bases). The clonotype originates from a middle-aged woman who had recovered from COVID-19. Sequenced sample: peripheral blood. CDR3 in amino acids: CASSYSGAQVTEAFF. CDR3 DNA: TGTGCCAGCAGTTACTCAGGGGCCCAGGTGACTGAAGCTTTCTTT.